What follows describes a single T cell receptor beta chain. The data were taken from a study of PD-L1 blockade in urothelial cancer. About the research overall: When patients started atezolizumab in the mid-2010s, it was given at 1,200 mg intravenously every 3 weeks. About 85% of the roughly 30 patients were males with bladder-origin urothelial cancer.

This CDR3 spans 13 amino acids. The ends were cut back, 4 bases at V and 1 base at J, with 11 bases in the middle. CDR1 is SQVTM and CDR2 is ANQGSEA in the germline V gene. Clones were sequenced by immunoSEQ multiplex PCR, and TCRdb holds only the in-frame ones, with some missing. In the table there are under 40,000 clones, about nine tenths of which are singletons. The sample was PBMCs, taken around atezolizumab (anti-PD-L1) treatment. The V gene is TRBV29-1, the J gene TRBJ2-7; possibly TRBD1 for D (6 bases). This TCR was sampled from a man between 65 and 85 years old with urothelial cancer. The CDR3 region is CSVAQGGSYEQYF. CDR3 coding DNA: TGCAGCGTTGCACAGGGTGGTTCCTACGAGCAGTACTTC.